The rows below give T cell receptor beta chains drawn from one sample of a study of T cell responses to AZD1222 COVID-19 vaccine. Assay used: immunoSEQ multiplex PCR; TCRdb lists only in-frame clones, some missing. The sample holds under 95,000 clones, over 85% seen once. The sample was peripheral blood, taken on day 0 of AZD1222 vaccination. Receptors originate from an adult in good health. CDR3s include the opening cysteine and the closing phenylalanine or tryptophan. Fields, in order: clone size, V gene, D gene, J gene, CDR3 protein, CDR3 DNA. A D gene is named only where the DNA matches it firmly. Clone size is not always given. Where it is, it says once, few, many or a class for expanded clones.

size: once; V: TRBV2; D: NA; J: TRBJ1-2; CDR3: CATGLRNYGYTF; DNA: TGTGCCACCGGGCTACGGAACTATGGCTACACCTTC
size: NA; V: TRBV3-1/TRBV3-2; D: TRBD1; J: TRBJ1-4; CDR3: CASSQVRTGGHNEKLFF; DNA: TGTGCCAGCAGCCAAGTAAGGACAGGGGGCCATAATGAAAAACTGTTTTTT
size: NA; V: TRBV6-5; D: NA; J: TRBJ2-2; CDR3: CASSYGTTGELFF; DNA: TGTGCCAGCAGTTACGGGACCACCGGGGAGCTGTTTTTT
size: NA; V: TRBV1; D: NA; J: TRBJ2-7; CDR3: CTSSHGRANYEQYF; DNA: TGCACCAGCAGCCACGGGCGGGCCAACTACGAGCAGTACTTC
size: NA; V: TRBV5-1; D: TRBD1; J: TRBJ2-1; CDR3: CASSSRQGQDEQFF; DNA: TGCGCCAGCAGCTCACGACAGGGGCAGGATGAGCAGTTCTTC
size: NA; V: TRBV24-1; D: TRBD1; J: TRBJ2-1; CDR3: CATSDSGTGGDEQFF; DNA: TGTGCCACCAGTGATTCCGGGACAGGGGGAGATGAGCAGTTCTTC
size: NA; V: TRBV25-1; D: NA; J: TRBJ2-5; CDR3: CASSPPGPGETQYF; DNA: TGTGCCAGCAGTCCCCCCGGACCTGGGGAGACCCAGTACTTC
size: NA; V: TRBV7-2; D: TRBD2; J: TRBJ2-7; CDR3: CASSYGGADSSYEQYF; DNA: TGTGCCAGCAGCTACGGGGGGGCAGACAGCTCCTACGAGCAGTACTTC
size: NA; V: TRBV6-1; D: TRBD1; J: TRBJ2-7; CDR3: CASSDGQGPYEQYF; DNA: TGTGCCAGCAGTGATGGACAGGGTCCCTACGAGCAGTACTTC
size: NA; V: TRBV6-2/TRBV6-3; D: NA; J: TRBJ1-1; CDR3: CASSYSGANTEAFF; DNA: TGTGCCAGCAGTTATTCAGGGGCGAACACTGAAGCTTTCTTT
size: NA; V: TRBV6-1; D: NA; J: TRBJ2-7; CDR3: CASSEVGREQYF; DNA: TGTGCCAGCAGTGAAGTGGGACGCGAGCAGTACTTC
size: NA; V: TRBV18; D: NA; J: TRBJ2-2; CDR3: CASSPLVAGANTGELFF; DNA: TGTGCCAGCTCACCACTTGTCGCCGGGGCGAACACCGGGGAGCTGTTTTTT
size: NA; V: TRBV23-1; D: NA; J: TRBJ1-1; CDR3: CASSRQDVTEAFF; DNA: TGCGCCAGCAGTCGCCAGGACGTAACTGAAGCTTTCTTT
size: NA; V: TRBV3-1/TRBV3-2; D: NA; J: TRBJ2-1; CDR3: CASSQDWGQNEQFF; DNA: TGTGCCAGCAGCCAAGATTGGGGACAAAATGAGCAGTTCTTC
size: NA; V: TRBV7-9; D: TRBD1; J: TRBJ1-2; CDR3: CASRGLTGDGYTF; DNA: TGTGCCAGCAGGGGCCTGACAGGGGATGGCTACACCTTC
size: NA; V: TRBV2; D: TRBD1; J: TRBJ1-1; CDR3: CASSGAGGLNTEAFF; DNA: TGTGCCAGCAGTGGGGCAGGGGGCTTGAACACTGAAGCTTTCTTT
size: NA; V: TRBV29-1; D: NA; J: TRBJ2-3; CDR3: CSATHPVGTDTQYF; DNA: TGCAGCGCCACCCACCCGGTGGGTACAGATACGCAGTATTTT
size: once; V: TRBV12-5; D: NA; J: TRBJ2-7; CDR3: CASGPGTGVYEQYF; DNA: TGTGCTAGTGGTCCCGGGACCGGCGTCTACGAGCAGTACTTC
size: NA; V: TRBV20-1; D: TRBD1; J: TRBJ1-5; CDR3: CSASLAGGRGQPQHF; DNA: TGCAGTGCTAGTCTGGCAGGGGGCAGAGGCCAGCCCCAGCATTTT
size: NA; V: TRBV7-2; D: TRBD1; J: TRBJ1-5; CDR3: CASSLVGTGFQPQHF; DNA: TGTGCCAGCAGCTTAGTCGGGACAGGGTTCCAGCCCCAGCATTTT
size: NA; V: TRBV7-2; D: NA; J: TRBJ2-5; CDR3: CASSFGGGSETQYF; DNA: TGTGCCAGCAGCTTTGGGGGCGGGAGTGAGACCCAGTACTTC
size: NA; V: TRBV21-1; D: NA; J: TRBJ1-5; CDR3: CASTRGTINQPQHF; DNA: TGTGCCAGCACCAGAGGAACAATAAATCAGCCCCAGCATTTT
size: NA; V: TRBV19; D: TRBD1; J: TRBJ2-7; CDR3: CASSIVADRGYEQYF; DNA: TGTGCCAGTAGTATAGTAGCGGACAGGGGCTACGAGCAGTACTTC
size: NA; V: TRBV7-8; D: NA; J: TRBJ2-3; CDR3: CASSPDDRAGVDTQYF; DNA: TGTGCCAGCAGCCCTGATGACCGGGCTGGGGTTGATACGCAGTATTTT
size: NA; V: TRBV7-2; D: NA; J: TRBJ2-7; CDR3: CASSFSTLAGSYEQYF; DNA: TGTGCCAGCAGCTTTTCTACTTTGGCAGGGTCCTACGAGCAGTACTTC
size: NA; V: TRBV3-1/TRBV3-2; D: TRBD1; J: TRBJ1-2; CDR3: CASSQGRDRASVGYTF; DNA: TGTGCCAGCAGCCAAGGCCGGGACAGGGCATCAGTTGGCTACACCTTC
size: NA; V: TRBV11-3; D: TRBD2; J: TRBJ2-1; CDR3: CASSLAAGVFNEQFF; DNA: TGTGCCAGCAGCTTAGCAGCGGGAGTATTCAATGAGCAGTTCTTC
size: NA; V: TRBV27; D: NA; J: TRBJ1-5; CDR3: CASSSLVHRDGNQPQHF; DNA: TGTGCCAGCAGTTCCCTGGTCCACAGGGATGGCAATCAGCCCCAGCATTTT
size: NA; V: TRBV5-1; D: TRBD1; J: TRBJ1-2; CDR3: CASSLEAGGVGGYTF; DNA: TGCGCCAGCAGCTTGGAGGCAGGGGGCGTAGGTGGCTACACCTTC
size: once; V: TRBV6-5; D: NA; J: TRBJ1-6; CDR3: CASSYDGERSSPLHF; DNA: TGTGCCAGCAGTTACGACGGGGAAAGAAGTTCACCCCTCCACTTT
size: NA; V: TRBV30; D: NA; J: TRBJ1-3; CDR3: CAWSVRTASGNTIYF; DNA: TGTGCCTGGAGTGTACGAACTGCCTCTGGAAACACCATATATTTT